The 5 T cell receptor beta chains below all came from one sample that was sequenced in a study of cytomegalovirus exposure and HLA in healthy donors. 13 Jbeta primers and 60 Vbeta primers were used for the PCR. Using immunoSEQ multiplex PCR, the repertoire was profiled, and TCRdb retains in-frame clones only, with some absent. The table includes more than 65,000 clones, roughly 70% detected once. Sequencing input: PBMCs. These receptors all come from a man between 40 and 49 years old in good health and CMV-seronegative.

V and J are TRBV28 and TRBJ2-1; 10 positions agree with TRBD1. V dropped 2 bases and J dropped 7; count of bases not matched to a gene: 5. This CDR3 comprises 15 residues. Germline V lookup: CDR1 MDHEN, CDR2 SYDVKM. The CDR3 reads CASSLAGQGGNEQFF. The CDR3 DNA reads as TGTGCCAGCAGTTTAGCAGGACAGGGGGGGAATGAGCAGTTCTTC.

This clone was detected a few times. This sequence joins TRBV4-1 and TRBJ1-5; D is ambiguous. CDR3 length: 13 residues. From germline, CDR1 is MGHRA and CDR2 YSYEKL. Deletions cut 0 bases from V and 6 bases from J, with 6 bases between. The CDR3 nucleotides are TGCGCCAGCAGCCAAGATCCCCTTCAGCCCCAGCATTTT. Its translation is CASSQDPLQPQHF.

The gene calls are TRBV11-2 and TRBJ1-2; TRBD1 aligns across 7 bases. CDR1 is SGHAT, CDR2 FQNNGV, per germline. The CDR3 consists of 15 residues. With 1 base clipped from V and 7 bases from J, the junction kept 9 bases outside the gene matches. Here the CDR3 DNA reads TGTGCCAGCAGCTTAGCTTTAGGCAGGGGGGCTGGCTACACCTTC. Its translation: CASSLALGRGAGYTF.

A remark on this clone: One end of the junction is discordant with germline, which a read error may explain. The chain combines TRBV27 with TRBJ1-2; 11 bases match TRBD1. Germline V lookup: CDR1 MNHEY, CDR2 SMNVEV (reference sequence). The CDR3 is 15 amino acids. CDR3 sequence: CASRLYPDRGQGYTF. CDR3 nucleotides: TGTGCCAGCAGATTATACCCGGACAGGGGGCAGGGCTACACCTTC.

This clone was counted between two and nine times. The chain joins TRBV7-9 to TRBJ1-2, with unresolved D. V was clipped by 5 bases and J by 0 bases, with 16 bases between them. CDR3 length equals 16 residues. Germline lookup yields CDR1 SEHNR and CDR2 FQNEAQ (reference sequence). CDR3 DNA: TGTGCCAGCAGCACCCCGCACATCTCCTCTAACTATGGCTACACCTTC. It translates to CASSTPHISSNYGYTF.